The clone carrying this TCR beta chain was found many times. The data originate from a study of T cells after yellow fever vaccination. Looked up from germline, CDR1 is KGHDR and CDR2 is SFDVKD. The CDR3 spans 17 residues. The J segment lost 5 bases and the V segment lost 3 bases, leaving 7 bases of the junction unmatched. UMIs were added to TCR cDNA along with a universal primer site when it was made by 5'RACE template switching. Each CDR3 protein gets one entry after TCRdb re-called the 5' RACE reads with MiXCR. The data show a few hundred thousand distinct CDR3 sequences, with approximately 3.9% seen just once and roughly a quarter held by the top ten.

The sample was PBMCs, taken on the day of the yellow fever booster vaccination. The chain joins TRBV24-1 to TRBJ2-5; 14 bases fit TRBD2. The sequence came from a man aged 18 to 30 who received the YFV17D yellow fever vaccine. For the CDR3, the DNA is TGTGCCACCAGTGATGGGGGGACTAGCGGGGGATGGGAGACCCAGTACTTC. As protein: CATSDGGTSGGWETQYF.